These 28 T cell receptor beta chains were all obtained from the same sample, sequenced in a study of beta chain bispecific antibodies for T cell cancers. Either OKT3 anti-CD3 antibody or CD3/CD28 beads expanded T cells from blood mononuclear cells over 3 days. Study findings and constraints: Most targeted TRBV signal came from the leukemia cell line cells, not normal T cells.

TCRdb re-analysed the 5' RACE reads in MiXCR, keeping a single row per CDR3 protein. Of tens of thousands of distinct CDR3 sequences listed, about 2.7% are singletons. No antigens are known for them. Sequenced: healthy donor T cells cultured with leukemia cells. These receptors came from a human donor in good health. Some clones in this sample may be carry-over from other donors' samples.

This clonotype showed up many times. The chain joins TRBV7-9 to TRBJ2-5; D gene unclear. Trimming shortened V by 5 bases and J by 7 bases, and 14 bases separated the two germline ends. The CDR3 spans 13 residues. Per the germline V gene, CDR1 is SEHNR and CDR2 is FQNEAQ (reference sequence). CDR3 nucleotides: TGTGCCAGCAGCCTTAGCCTTGAAGGGACCCAGTACTTC. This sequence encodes CASSLSLEGTQYF.

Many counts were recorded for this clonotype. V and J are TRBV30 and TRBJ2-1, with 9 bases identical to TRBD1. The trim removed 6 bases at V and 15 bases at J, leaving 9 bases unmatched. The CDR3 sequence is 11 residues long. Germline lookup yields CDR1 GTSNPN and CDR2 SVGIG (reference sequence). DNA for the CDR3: TGTGCCTGTATGCCGGGACAGGGATCGTTCTTC. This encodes CACMPGQGSFF.

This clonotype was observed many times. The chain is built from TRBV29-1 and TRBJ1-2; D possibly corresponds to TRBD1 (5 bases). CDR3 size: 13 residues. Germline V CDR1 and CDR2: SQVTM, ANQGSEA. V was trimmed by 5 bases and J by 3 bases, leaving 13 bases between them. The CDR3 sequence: CSVFPGTDYGYTF. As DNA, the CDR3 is TGCAGCGTTTTTCCGGGGACCGACTATGGCTACACCTTC. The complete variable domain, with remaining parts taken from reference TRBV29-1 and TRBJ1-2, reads SAVISQKPSRDICQRGTSLTIQCQVDSQVTMMFWYRQQPGQSLTLIATANQGSEATYESGFVIDKFPISRPNLTFSTLTVSNMSPEDSSIYLCSVFPGTDYGYTFGSGTRLTVV.

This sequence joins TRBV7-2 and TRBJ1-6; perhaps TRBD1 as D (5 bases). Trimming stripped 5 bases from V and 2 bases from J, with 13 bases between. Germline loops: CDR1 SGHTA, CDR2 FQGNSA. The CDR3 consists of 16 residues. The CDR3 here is CASSPLGGAYNSPLHF. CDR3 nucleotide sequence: TGTGCCAGCAGCCCCCTGGGGGGAGCCTATAATTCACCCCTCCACTTT.

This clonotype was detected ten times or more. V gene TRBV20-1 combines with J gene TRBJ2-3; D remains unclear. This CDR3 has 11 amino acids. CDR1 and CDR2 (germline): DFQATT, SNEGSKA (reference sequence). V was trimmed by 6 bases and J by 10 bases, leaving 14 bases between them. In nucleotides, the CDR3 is TGCAGTGCCCGCAGATACCTACCGCAGTATTTT. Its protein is CSARRYLPQYF.

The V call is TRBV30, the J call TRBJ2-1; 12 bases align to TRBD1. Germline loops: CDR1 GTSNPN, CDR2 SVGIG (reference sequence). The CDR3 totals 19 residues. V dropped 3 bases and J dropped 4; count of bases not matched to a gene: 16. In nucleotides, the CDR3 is TGTGCCTGGAGAGGTACACACCACCGGGACAGGGGGCCGTACAATGAGCAGTTCTTC. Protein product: CAWRGTHHRDRGPYNEQFF.

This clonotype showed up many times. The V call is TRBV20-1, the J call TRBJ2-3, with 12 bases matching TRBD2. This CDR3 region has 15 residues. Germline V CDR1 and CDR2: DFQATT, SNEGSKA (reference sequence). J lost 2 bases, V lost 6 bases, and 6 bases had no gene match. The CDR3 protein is CSATSGGSLTDTQYF. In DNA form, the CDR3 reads TGCAGTGCGACTAGCGGGGGCAGCCTCACAGATACGCAGTATTTT.

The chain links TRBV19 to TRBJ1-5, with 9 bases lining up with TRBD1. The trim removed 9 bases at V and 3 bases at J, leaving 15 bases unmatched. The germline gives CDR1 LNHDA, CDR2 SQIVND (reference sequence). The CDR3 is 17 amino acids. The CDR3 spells CASKTGGAEMVNQPQHF. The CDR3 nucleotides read TGTGCCAGCAAGACAGGGGGGGCGGAAATGGTCAATCAGCCCCAGCATTTT.

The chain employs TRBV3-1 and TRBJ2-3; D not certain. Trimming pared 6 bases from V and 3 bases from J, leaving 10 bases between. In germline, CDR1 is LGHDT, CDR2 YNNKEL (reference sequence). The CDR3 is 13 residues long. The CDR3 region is CASRSLLTDTQYF. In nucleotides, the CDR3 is TGTGCCAGCAGATCGTTGTTAACAGATACGCAGTATTTT.

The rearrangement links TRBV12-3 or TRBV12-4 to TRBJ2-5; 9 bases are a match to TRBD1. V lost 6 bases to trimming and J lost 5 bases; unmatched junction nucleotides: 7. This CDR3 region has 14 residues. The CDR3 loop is CASRPGQGVETQYF. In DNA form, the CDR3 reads TGTGCCAGCAGACCGGGACAGGGAGTGGAGACCCAGTACTTC.

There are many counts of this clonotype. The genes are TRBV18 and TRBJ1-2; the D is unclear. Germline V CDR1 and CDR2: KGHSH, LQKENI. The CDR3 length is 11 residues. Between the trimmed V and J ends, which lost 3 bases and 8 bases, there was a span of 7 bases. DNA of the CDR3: TGTGCCAGCTCACCCTTAAGAGGCTACACCTTC. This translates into CASSPLRGYTF.

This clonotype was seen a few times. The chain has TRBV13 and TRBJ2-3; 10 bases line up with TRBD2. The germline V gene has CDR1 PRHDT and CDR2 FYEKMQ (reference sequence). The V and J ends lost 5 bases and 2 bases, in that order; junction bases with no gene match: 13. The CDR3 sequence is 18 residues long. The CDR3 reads CASSPPSGLAGATDTQYF. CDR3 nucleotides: TGTGCCAGCAGCCCCCCTTCCGGGCTAGCGGGGGCCACAGATACGCAGTATTTT.

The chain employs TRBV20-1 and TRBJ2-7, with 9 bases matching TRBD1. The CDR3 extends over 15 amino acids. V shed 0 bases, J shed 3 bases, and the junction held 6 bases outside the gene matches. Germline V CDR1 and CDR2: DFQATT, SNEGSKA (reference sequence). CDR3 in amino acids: CSARDPGTGYYEQYF. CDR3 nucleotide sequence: TGCAGTGCTAGAGACCCCGGGACAGGGTACTACGAGCAGTACTTC.

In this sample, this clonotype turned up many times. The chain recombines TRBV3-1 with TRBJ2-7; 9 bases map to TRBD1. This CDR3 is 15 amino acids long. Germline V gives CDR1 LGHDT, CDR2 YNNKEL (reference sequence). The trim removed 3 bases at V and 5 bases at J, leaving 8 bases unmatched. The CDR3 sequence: CASSHGGQGGHEQYF. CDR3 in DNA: TGTGCCAGCAGCCACGGGGGACAGGGAGGGCACGAGCAGTACTTC.

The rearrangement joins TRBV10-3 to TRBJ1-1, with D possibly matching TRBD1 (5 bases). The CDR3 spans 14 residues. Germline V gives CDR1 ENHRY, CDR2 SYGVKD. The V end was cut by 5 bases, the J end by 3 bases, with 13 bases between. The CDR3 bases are TGTGCCATCAGTCTCAGGGCCTCGGACACTGAAGCTTTCTTT. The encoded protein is CAISLRASDTEAFF.

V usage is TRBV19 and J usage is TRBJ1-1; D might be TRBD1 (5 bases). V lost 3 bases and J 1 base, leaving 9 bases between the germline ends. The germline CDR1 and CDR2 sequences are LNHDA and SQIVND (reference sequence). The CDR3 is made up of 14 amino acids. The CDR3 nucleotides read TGTGCCAGTAGTATGGGGCTCCCGAACACTGAAGCTTTCTTT. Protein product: CASSMGLPNTEAFF.

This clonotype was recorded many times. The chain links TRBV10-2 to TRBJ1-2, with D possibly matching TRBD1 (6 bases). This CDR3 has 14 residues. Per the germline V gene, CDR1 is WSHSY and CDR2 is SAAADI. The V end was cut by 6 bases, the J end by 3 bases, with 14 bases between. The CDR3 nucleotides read TGCGCCAGCAGACCGGAAGGGGGGTACTATGGCTACACCTTC. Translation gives CASRPEGGYYGYTF.

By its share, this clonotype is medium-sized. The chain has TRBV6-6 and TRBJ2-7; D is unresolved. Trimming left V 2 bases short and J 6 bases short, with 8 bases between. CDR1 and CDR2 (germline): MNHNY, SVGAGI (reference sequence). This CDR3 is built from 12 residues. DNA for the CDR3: TGTGCCAGCAGTTACGCGACCTCCGAGCAGTACTTC. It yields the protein CASSYATSEQYF.

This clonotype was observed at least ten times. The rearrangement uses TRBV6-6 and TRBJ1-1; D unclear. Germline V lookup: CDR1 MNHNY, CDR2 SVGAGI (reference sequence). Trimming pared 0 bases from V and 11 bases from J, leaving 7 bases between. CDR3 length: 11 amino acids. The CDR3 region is CASSYSGEAFF. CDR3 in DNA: TGTGCCAGCAGTTACTCCGGGGAGGCTTTCTTT.

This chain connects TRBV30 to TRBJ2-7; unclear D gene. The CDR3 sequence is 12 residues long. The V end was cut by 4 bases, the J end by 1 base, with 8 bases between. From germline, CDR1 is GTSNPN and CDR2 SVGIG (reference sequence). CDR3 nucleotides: TGTGCCTGGACGGCCGGTTCCTACGAGCAGTACTTC. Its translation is CAWTAGSYEQYF. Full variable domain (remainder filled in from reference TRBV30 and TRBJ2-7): SQTIHQWPATLVQPVGSPLSLECTVEGTSNPNLYWYRQAAGRGLQLLFYSVGIGQISSEVPQNLSASRPQDRQFILSSKKLLLSDSGFYLCAWTAGSYEQYFGPGTRLTVT.

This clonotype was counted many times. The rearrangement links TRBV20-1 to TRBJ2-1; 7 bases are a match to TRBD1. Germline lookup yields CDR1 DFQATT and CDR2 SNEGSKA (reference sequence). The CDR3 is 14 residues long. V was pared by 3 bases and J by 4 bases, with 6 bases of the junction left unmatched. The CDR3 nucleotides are TGCAGTGCTAGTCCCGGGACAGAGTACAATGAGCAGTTCTTC. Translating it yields CSASPGTEYNEQFF.

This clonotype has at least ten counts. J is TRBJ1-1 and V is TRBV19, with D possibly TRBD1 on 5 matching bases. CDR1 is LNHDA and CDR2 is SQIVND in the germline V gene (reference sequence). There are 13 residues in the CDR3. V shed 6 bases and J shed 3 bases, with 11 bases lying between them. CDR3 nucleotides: TGTGCCAGTAGGCCGCCAGGGTACACTGAAGCTTTCTTT. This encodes CASRPPGYTEAFF. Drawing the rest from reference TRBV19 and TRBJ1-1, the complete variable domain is DGGITQSPKYLFRKEGQNVTLSCEQNLNHDAMYWYRQDPGQGLRLIYYSQIVNDFQKGDIAEGYSVSREKKESFPLTVTSAQKNPTAFYLCASRPPGYTEAFFGQGTRLTVV.

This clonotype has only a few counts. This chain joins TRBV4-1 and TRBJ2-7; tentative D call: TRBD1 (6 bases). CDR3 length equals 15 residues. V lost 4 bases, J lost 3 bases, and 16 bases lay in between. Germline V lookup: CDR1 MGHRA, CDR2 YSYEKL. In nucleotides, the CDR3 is TGCGCCAGCAGCCTTGAACCGGGACACAGCTACGAGCAGTACTTC. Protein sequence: CASSLEPGHSYEQYF.

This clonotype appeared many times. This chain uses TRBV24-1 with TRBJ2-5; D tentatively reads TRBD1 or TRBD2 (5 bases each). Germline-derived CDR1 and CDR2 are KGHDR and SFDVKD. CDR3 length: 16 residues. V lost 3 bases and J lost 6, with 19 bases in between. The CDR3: CATSDAEDTRLKTQYF. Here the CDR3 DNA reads TGTGCCACCAGTGATGCGGAGGACACCCGATTGAAGACCCAGTACTTC.

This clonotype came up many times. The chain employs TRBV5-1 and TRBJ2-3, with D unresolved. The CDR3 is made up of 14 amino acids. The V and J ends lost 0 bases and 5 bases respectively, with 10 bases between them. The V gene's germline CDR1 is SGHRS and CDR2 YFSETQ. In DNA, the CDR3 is TGCGCCAGCAGCTTGGGGTCGGCGTTAGATACGCAGTATTTT. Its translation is CASSLGSALDTQYF. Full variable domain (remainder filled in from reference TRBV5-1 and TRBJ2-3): KAGVTQTPRYLIKTRGQQVTLSCSPISGHRSVSWYQQTPGQGLQFLFEYFSETQRNKGNFPGRFSGRQFSNSRSEMNVSTLELGDSALYLCASSLGSALDTQYFGPGTRLTVL.

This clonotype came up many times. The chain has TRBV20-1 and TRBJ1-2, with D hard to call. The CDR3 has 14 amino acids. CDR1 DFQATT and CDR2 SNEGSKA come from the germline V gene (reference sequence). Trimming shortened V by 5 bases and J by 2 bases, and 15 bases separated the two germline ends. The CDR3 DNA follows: TGCAGTGCTCTACCTACAGAGTCAAACTATGGCTACACCTTC. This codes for CSALPTESNYGYTF.

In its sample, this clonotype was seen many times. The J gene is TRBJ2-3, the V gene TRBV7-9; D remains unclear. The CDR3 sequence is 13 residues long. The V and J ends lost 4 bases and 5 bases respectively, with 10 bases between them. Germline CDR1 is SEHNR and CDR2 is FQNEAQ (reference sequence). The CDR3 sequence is CASSSAAVDTQYF. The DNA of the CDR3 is TGTGCCAGCAGCTCGGCGGCGGTAGATACGCAGTATTTT.

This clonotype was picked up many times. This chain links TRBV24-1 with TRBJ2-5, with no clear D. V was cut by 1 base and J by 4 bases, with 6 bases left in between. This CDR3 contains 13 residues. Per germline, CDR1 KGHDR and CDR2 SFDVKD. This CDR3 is CATSDFLGETQYF. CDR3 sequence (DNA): TGTGCCACCAGTGATTTTCTCGGAGAGACCCAGTACTTC.